The 25 T cell receptor beta chains below come from one sample, sequenced in a study of T cells in narcolepsy. Generated by immunoSEQ multiplex PCR, the TCRdb table keeps only in-frame clones and is missing some. The top ten clones hold around 1.6% of a sample with over 30,000 clones, roughly 88% of them seen once. Sequencing was carried out using CD45RA- memory CD4+ T cells from PBMCs. The receptors here all came from a human donor with narcolepsy.

The chain couples TRBV28 to TRBJ1-5, with D possibly matching TRBD1 (6 bases). The CDR3 length is 13 residues. V shed 6 bases and J shed 6 bases, with 12 bases lying between them. Looked up from germline, CDR1 is MDHEN and CDR2 is SYDVKM. CDR3 region: CASSLQGFQPQHF. The CDR3 nucleotides read TGTGCCAGCAGCCTACAGGGTTTTCAGCCCCAGCATTTT.

The CDR3 is CASSPDPRTGAGANVLTF. CDR3 nucleotide sequence: TGTGCCAGCAGCCCCGACCCGAGGACAGGGGCTGGGGCCAACGTCCTGACTTTC. The chain is built from TRBV9 and TRBJ2-6, with 9 bases identical to TRBD1. The length of the CDR3 is 18 residues. CDR1 is SGDLS and CDR2 is YYNGEE in the germline V gene. After removal of 4 bases from V and 2 bases from J, the junction contained 10 bases not matched to a gene.

The chain has TRBV4-2 and TRBJ2-1, with D tentatively TRBD2 (6 bases). Germline loops: CDR1 LGHNA, CDR2 YNFKEQ. The CDR3 runs to 14 residues. V shed 4 bases and J shed 6 bases, with 13 bases lying between them. The CDR3, as DNA: TGTGCCAGCAGCCCGGACGGGGGAGGCAATGAGCAGTTCTTC. It codes for CASSPDGGGNEQFF.

The CDR3 here is CASSSSPEASYNSPLHF. CDR3 nucleotides: TGTGCCAGCAGTTCCTCGCCCGAGGCCTCCTATAATTCACCCCTCCACTTT. The genes are TRBV28 and TRBJ1-6; D call uncertain. This CDR3 is 17 amino acids long. V was cut by 4 bases and J by 0 bases, with 13 bases left in between. CDR1 is MDHEN, CDR2 SYDVKM, per germline.

The V gene is TRBV7-9, the J gene TRBJ2-3; a possible D gene is TRBD2 (6 bases). The V gene's germline CDR1 is SEHNR and CDR2 FQNEAQ (reference sequence). V was shortened by 2 bases and J by 2 bases, with 11 bases between the two germline ends. The CDR3 is made up of 15 amino acids. The CDR3 DNA reads as TGTGCCAGCAGCTTAAGTCGGGGGACCACAGATACGCAGTATTTT. This gives the protein CASSLSRGTTDTQYF.

The chain has TRBV29-1 and TRBJ1-3, with no clear D. Germline V CDR1 and CDR2: SQVTM, ANQGSEA. CDR3 size: 13 residues. V lost 3 bases to trimming and J lost 0 bases, with 6 bases between them. The chain's CDR3 is CSVEKASGNTIYF. The CDR3 DNA follows: TGCAGCGTTGAGAAGGCCTCTGGAAACACCATATATTTT.

The chain recombines TRBV29-1 with TRBJ2-3; D gene ambiguous. The CDR3 covers 11 residues. The V end lost 3 bases, the J end lost 2 bases, and 3 bases lay between the germline ends. CDR1 is SQVTM and CDR2 is ANQGSEA in the germline V gene. CDR3: CSVEDTDTQYF. The CDR3 DNA sequence: TGCAGCGTTGAGGACACAGATACGCAGTATTTT.

The chain combines TRBV15 with TRBJ1-6, with 7 bases that match TRBD1. Germline CDR1 reads LNHNV; CDR2 reads YYDKDF (reference sequence). The CDR3 has 15 amino acids. Trimming at V came to 1 base and at J to 8 bases, leaving 5 bases not matched to a gene. For the CDR3, the DNA is TGTGCCACCAGCAGAGCGACAGGGTGGGATTCACCCCTCCACTTT. The encoded protein is CATSRATGWDSPLHF.

The chain employs TRBV18 and TRBJ2-3; D may be TRBD1 (6 bases). Trimming stripped 4 bases from V and 0 bases from J, with 17 bases between. The CDR3 runs to 17 residues. Germline V CDR1 and CDR2: KGHSH, LQKENI. Written as DNA, the CDR3 is TGTGCCAGCTCACGCGTTCTAGGGGGTAGGAGCACAGATACGCAGTATTTT. This encodes CASSRVLGGRSTDTQYF.

This rearrangement joins TRBV6-6 to TRBJ2-7; 7 positions agree with TRBD1. This CDR3 is built from 14 residues. Germline lookup yields CDR1 MNHNY and CDR2 SVGAGI (reference sequence). V gave up 6 bases and J gave up 2 bases; unmatched junction bases: 7. The CDR3 reads CASRGDSGTYEQYF. In DNA form, the CDR3 reads TGTGCCAGCAGGGGGGACAGTGGTACCTACGAGCAGTACTTC.

J is TRBJ1-2 and V is TRBV9; TRBD1 is a possible D gene (6 bases). The CDR3 runs to 13 residues. Per the germline V gene, CDR1 is SGDLS and CDR2 is YYNGEE. V lost 4 bases, J lost 9 bases, and 16 bases lay in between. CDR3 in DNA: TGTGCCAGCAGCTCCAGGGCGAGGGGGAGCTACACCTTC. It encodes CASSSRARGSYTF.

This chain uses TRBV7-2 with TRBJ1-2; D may be TRBD1 (5 bases). With 1 base removed from V and 5 bases from J, the gap between germline ends came to 17 bases. The CDR3 loop spans 16 amino acids. Germline V lookup: CDR1 SGHTA, CDR2 FQGNSA. The chain's CDR3 is CASSLVRTTTFYGYTF. In nucleotides, the CDR3 is TGTGCCAGCAGCTTAGTTAGGACAACAACATTTTATGGCTACACCTTC. The full variable domain, in which reference TRBV7-2 and TRBJ1-2 provide the parts outside the CDR3, is GAGVSQSPSNKVTEKGKDVELRCDPISGHTALYWYRQSLGQGLEFLIYFQGNSAPDKSGLPSDRFSAERTGGSVSTLTIQRTQQEDSAVYLCASSLVRTTTFYGYTFGSGTRLTVV.

The chain joins TRBV21-1 to TRBJ1-4; the table's TRBD1 call for D was not verified on the DNA. TRBV21-1 corresponds to a pseudogene. The CDR3 consists of 18 residues. The chain's CDR3 is CASSKEVRTGVIWEKLFF. The CDR3 nucleotides are TGTGCCAGCAGCAAAGAAGTGAGGACAGGGGTGATTTGGGAAAAACTGTTTTTT.

This chain uses TRBV27 with TRBJ1-1, with 8 bases identical to TRBD1. Per the germline V gene, CDR1 is MNHEY and CDR2 is SMNVEV (reference sequence). The CDR3 runs to 16 residues. Trimming cost V 5 bases and J 2 bases; bases outside gene matches: 10. In DNA form, the CDR3 reads TGTGCCAGCAGTCCGTTGACCGGGACAGGCAACACTGAAGCTTTCTTT. Protein sequence: CASSPLTGTGNTEAFF.

V gene TRBV7-2 combines with J gene TRBJ2-7; TRBD2 is a possible D gene (5 bases). Germline values: CDR1 SGHTA, CDR2 FQGNSA. This CDR3 has 12 amino acids. V dropped 1 base and J dropped 7 bases, with 8 bases sitting between them. CDR3 bases: TGTGCCAGCAGCTTAGAAAGGAGGGAGCAGTACTTC. It is translated as CASSLERREQYF.

The CDR3, as DNA: TGTGCCAGCAGCTTAGACCCAGGGGCCTATGAGCAGTTCTTC. Translation: CASSLDPGAYEQFF. The rearrangement uses TRBV7-2 and TRBJ2-1; a possible D gene is TRBD1 (6 bases). Germline assignment: CDR1 SGHTA and CDR2 FQGNSA. With 1 base removed from V and 8 bases from J, the gap between germline ends came to 12 bases. CDR3 length: 14 residues.

CDR3 DNA: TGTGCCAGCAGCTTGGCAGCGGCAGGCACTAATGAAAAACTGTTTTTT. It specifies CASSLAAAGTNEKLFF. V usage is TRBV5-4 and J usage is TRBJ1-4, with unresolved D. CDR1 and CDR2 from the germline V gene are SGHNT and YYREEE (reference sequence). V was shortened by 0 bases and J by 2 bases, with 11 bases between the two germline ends. The CDR3 consists of 16 residues.

V and J are TRBV5-4 and TRBJ2-5; 12 bases match TRBD1. The CDR3 is 16 residues long. V shed 2 bases, J shed 5 bases, and the junction held 7 bases outside the gene matches. Germline lookup yields CDR1 SGHNT and CDR2 YYREEE (reference sequence). The CDR3 nucleotides read TGTGCCAGCAGCTTCCCGGGACAGGGGGCGACGGAGACCCAGTACTTC. It is translated as CASSFPGQGATETQYF.

The chain uses TRBV18 and TRBJ2-3, with D possibly matching TRBD1 (5 bases). Trimming shortened V by 0 bases and J by 0 bases, and 10 bases separated the two germline ends. This CDR3 spans 16 amino acids. Germline CDR1 KGHSH, CDR2 LQKENI. The CDR3 is CASSPPSDRSTDTQYF. The DNA of the CDR3 is TGTGCCAGCTCACCACCGTCCGACAGAAGCACAGATACGCAGTATTTT. The variable domain in full, completed from reference TRBV18 and TRBJ2-3, reads NAGVMQNPRHLVRRRGQEARLRCSPMKGHSHVYWYRQLPEEGLKFMVYLQKENIIDESGMPKERFSAEFPKEGPSILRIQQVVRGDSAAYFCASSPPSDRSTDTQYFGPGTRLTVL.

This chain joins TRBV7-6 and TRBJ1-1; D is undetermined. Trimming left V 4 bases short and J 4 bases short, with 4 bases between. The CDR3 is 11 amino acids. Germline CDR1 is SGHVS and CDR2 is FNYEAQ. The CDR3 loop reads CASSSSTEAFF. CDR3 DNA: TGTGCCAGCAGCTCAAGCACTGAAGCTTTCTTT.

This chain joins TRBV9 and TRBJ2-2, with D perhaps being TRBD1 or TRBD2 (5 bases each). V dropped 4 bases and J dropped 4 bases, with 11 bases sitting between them. Germline V gene lookup returns CDR1 SGDLS and CDR2 YYNGEE. The CDR3 sequence is 14 residues long. The CDR3 nucleotides read TGTGCCAGCAGCCCTGGGACCACCACCGGGGAGCTGTTTTTT. This codes for CASSPGTTTGELFF.

Concerning this clone itself: An end of the junction does not agree with germline; a read error may underlie this. The chain recombines TRBV19 with TRBJ2-3, with 12 nucleotides matching TRBD2. Germline V gives CDR1 LNHDA, CDR2 SQIVND (reference sequence). The CDR3 runs to 15 residues. In DNA form, the CDR3 reads TGTACCAGTAGTCTGACTAGCGGGGGAGGGGATACGCAGTATTTT. It codes for CTSSLTSGGGDTQYF.

The genes are TRBV30 and TRBJ2-7, with TRBD1 matching over 10 bases. The CDR3 has 15 residues. V dropped 5 bases and J dropped 3; count of bases not matched to a gene: 10. Per germline, CDR1 GTSNPN and CDR2 SVGIG (reference sequence). CDR3 nucleotides: TGTGCCTGGGAGGATAGGGACAGGGGTCTCTACGAGCAGTACTTC. Translated: CAWEDRDRGLYEQYF.

This chain uses TRBV5-4 with TRBJ1-1, with D perhaps matching TRBD1 (5 bases). V lost 9 bases, J lost 0 bases, and 15 bases lay in between. Germline-derived CDR1 and CDR2 are SGHNT and YYREEE (reference sequence). CDR3 length: 14 amino acids. The CDR3 spells CANSGGVMNTEAFF. Written as DNA, the CDR3 is TGTGCCAACTCGGGGGGGGTCATGAACACTGAAGCTTTCTTT.

This chain joins TRBV7-9 and TRBJ1-5; 10 bases fit TRBD1. Germline assignment: CDR1 SEHNR and CDR2 FQNEAQ (reference sequence). This CDR3 comprises 15 residues. V trimming: 5 bases; J trimming: 2 bases; junction bases outside the gene matches: 3. CDR3 protein: CASSAGTGGNQPQHF. CDR3 nucleotide sequence: TGTGCCAGCAGCGCCGGGACAGGGGGCAATCAGCCCCAGCATTTT.